This record concerns one T cell receptor beta chain sequence. Profiling relied on immunoSEQ multiplex PCR, and the TCRdb table lists in-frame clones only, not all of them. The sample comprises about 80,000 clones, almost 98% of which are singletons, and around 0.18% rests with the top ten. These data are taken from a study of technical replicates of blood from a few donors. V lost 1 base and J lost 4, with 13 bases in between. From germline, CDR1 is GTSNPN and CDR2 SVGIG (reference sequence). This CDR3 has 14 amino acids. The chain couples TRBV30 to TRBJ1-2, with a weak D call TRBD1 (5 bases). The clonotype was recovered from a human donor in good health. Sequencing was performed on T cells isolated from PBMCs. In DNA, the CDR3 is TGTGCCTGGAGTGGCTGGGGACTGATCTATGGCTACACCTTC. The encoded protein is CAWSGWGLIYGYTF.